These 27 T cell receptor beta chains were all obtained from the same sample, sequenced in a study of T cells in Graves' hyperthyroidism and ophthalmopathy. The source material, RNA transcripts, was used to amplify TCR beta CDR3 regions. HTBI primers were the set used in a first-round RT-PCR of the TCR CDR3. TCRdb re-called the multiplex PCR reads with MiXCR, one entry per CDR3 protein. The sample lists about 610,000 distinct CDR3 sequences, over 12% occurring once. Sample: blood. The receptor source for this set is a woman aged 40 to 50 with Graves' ophthalmopathy.

This clonotype was counted at least ten times. The V gene is TRBV12-3 or TRBV12-4, the J gene TRBJ1-2, with 9 nucleotides matching TRBD1. The CDR3 loop spans 13 amino acids. J lost 4 bases, V lost 6 bases, and 3 bases had no gene match. The CDR3 loop is CASSQGQGYGYTF. The CDR3 DNA sequence: TGTGCCAGCAGCCAGGGACAGGGCTATGGCTACACCTTC.

This clonotype was detected only a few times. V usage is TRBV9 and J usage is TRBJ1-2; 11 positions match TRBD1. The V and J ends lost 3 bases and 5 bases, in that order; junction bases with no gene match: 12. Germline V CDR1 and CDR2: SGDLS, YYNGEE. This CDR3 is built from 17 residues. The CDR3 sequence is CASSGPWTGGEWYGYTF. The CDR3 DNA reads as TGTGCCAGCAGCGGCCCCTGGACAGGGGGCGAGTGGTATGGCTACACCTTC.

This clonotype has more than one count but fewer than ten. V usage is TRBV28 and J usage is TRBJ2-7, with D possibly TRBD1 on 6 matching bases. V lost 6 bases to trimming and J lost 0 bases, with 15 bases between them. The V gene's germline CDR1 is MDHEN and CDR2 SYDVKM. The CDR3 length is 15 residues. The CDR3 nucleotides read TGTGCCAGCAGCCCGACAGGCTACAGCTCCTACGAGCAGTACTTC. Amino acid sequence: CASSPTGYSSYEQYF.

This clonotype was seen ten or more times. V is TRBV6-2 or TRBV6-3 and J is TRBJ2-7; tentatively, D is TRBD1 (6 bases). Germline V gene sequence: CDR1 MNHEY, CDR2 SVGEGT. With 0 bases removed from V and 1 base from J, the gap between germline ends came to 7 bases. The CDR3 covers 14 residues. The CDR3 DNA follows: TGTGCCAGCAGTTACTCGAGGGGGTCCTACGAGCAGTACTTC. This codes for CASSYSRGSYEQYF.

The V and J genes are TRBV7-9 and TRBJ1-4; D ambiguous. The CDR3 runs 14 residues. V was trimmed by 7 bases and J by 4 bases, leaving 13 bases between them. Looked up from germline, CDR1 is SEHNR and CDR2 is FQNEAQ (reference sequence). This CDR3 is CASTEQALNEKLFF. CDR3 coding DNA: TGTGCCAGCACCGAGCAGGCCCTTAATGAAAAACTGTTTTTT.

This chain connects TRBV7-2 to TRBJ2-7; tentatively, D is TRBD2 (5 bases). Germline V gene sequence: CDR1 SGHTA, CDR2 FQGNSA. V was trimmed by 6 bases and J by 3 bases, leaving 15 bases between them. The CDR3 spans 14 residues. The CDR3 loop reads CASSLDGVSYEQYF. The CDR3 bases are TGTGCCAGCAGTTTGGACGGGGTGAGCTACGAGCAGTACTTC.

This clonotype was seen repeatedly, ten times or more. J is TRBJ2-5 and V is TRBV12-3 or TRBV12-4, with 13 bases that match TRBD2. CDR3 length: 16 residues. With 3 bases clipped from V and 5 bases from J, the junction kept 6 bases outside the gene matches. The DNA for the CDR3 is TGTGCCAGCAGTTTCCTAGGACTAGCGGGAGCGGAGACCCAGTACTTC. It codes for CASSFLGLAGAETQYF.

V usage is TRBV11-2 and J usage is TRBJ2-4; the D call may be TRBD1 or TRBD2 (5 bases each). The length of the CDR3 is 13 residues. Trimming took off 7 bases at V and 4 bases at J, with 11 bases between the two ends. Per the germline V gene, CDR1 is SGHAT and CDR2 is FQNNGV. The CDR3 sequence is CASTGEGKNIQYF. CDR3 in DNA: TGTGCCAGCACCGGAGAGGGGAAAAACATTCAGTACTTC.

This clonotype was seen ten or more times. V usage is TRBV20-1 and J usage is TRBJ1-5, with a tentative D call TRBD1 (5 bases). The CDR3 length is 12 residues. With 6 bases removed from V and 5 bases from J, the gap between germline ends came to 11 bases. Per germline, CDR1 DFQATT and CDR2 SNEGSKA (reference sequence). CDR3 protein: CSAGGGHQPQHF. For the CDR3, the DNA is TGCAGTGCCGGCGGGGGACATCAGCCCCAGCATTTT.

The CDR3 nucleotides read TGTGCCAGCAGCGAACTACCAAACTCCTATGGCTACACCTTC. Translation: CASSELPNSYGYTF. The rearrangement uses TRBV6-1 and TRBJ1-2; D gene uncertain. CDR1 and CDR2 from the germline V gene are MNHNS and SASEGT. V lost 6 bases and J lost 4, with 15 bases in between. The CDR3 contains 14 residues.

The sample holds many counts of this clonotype. V is TRBV6-5 and J is TRBJ1-2; unclear D gene. Between the trimmed V and J ends, which lost 8 bases and 7 bases, there was a span of 14 bases. Germline V gene data show CDR1 as MNHEY and CDR2 as SVGAGI. CDR3 length equals 12 residues. The CDR3 DNA sequence: TGTGCCAGCCCCTCAATCCATTCTGGCTACACCTTC. Translated: CASPSIHSGYTF.

At least ten counts were recorded for this clonotype. CDR3 sequence reads: CASSRGHRFGETQYF. CDR3 bases: TGTGCCAGCAGCAGGGGACACCGTTTTGGGGAGACCCAGTACTTC. The chain joins TRBV11-1 to TRBJ2-5; D is possibly TRBD1 (6 bases). Trimming pared 5 bases from V and 5 bases from J, leaving 18 bases between. Germline V gene data show CDR1 as SGHAT and CDR2 as FQDESV (reference sequence). This CDR3 has 15 residues.

The J gene is TRBJ2-7, the V gene TRBV27, with unresolved D. V was cut by 1 base and J by 0 bases, with 7 bases left in between. The CDR3 is 14 residues long. Germline V gives CDR1 MNHEY, CDR2 SMNVEV (reference sequence). As DNA, the CDR3 is TGTGCCAGCAGTTTATTCCCAGCCTCCTACGAGCAGTACTTC. This encodes CASSLFPASYEQYF.

The sample holds many counts of this clonotype. The chain combines TRBV6-1 with TRBJ2-5; no clear D. V was shortened by 6 bases and J by 3 bases, with 14 bases between the two germline ends. There are 14 residues in the CDR3. Germline V gives CDR1 MNHNS, CDR2 SASEGT. The CDR3 region is CASRSQAIEETQYF. CDR3 coding DNA: TGTGCCAGCAGATCACAAGCAATTGAAGAGACCCAGTACTTC.

The CDR3: CSAVTSGRLYTGELFF. The CDR3 bases are TGCAGTGCCGTTACTAGCGGGAGGTTGTACACCGGGGAGCTGTTTTTT. The chain employs TRBV20-1 and TRBJ2-2, with 12 bases identical to TRBD2. Trimming at V came to 6 bases and at J to 3 bases, leaving 8 bases not matched to a gene. There are 16 residues in the CDR3. Germline CDR1 reads DFQATT; CDR2 reads SNEGSKA (reference sequence).

V usage is TRBV12-5 and J usage is TRBJ2-7, with D possibly being TRBD2 (6 bases). In germline, CDR1 is LGHNT, CDR2 FRNRAP. V was pared by 3 bases and J by 5 bases, with 14 bases between. This CDR3 spans 14 amino acids. CDR3 sequence: CASGLGAGSDEQYF. Written as DNA, the CDR3 is TGTGCTAGTGGTTTAGGTGCGGGGAGCGACGAGCAGTACTTC. The complete variable domain, with remaining parts taken from reference TRBV12-5 and TRBJ2-7, reads DARVTQTPRHKVTEMGQEVTMRCQPILGHNTVFWYRQTMMQGLELLAYFRNRAPLDDSGMPKDRFSAEMPDATLATLKIQPSEPRDSAVYFCASGLGAGSDEQYFGPGTRLTVT.

This clonotype occurred many times. This chain uses TRBV6-6 with TRBJ2-3, with 10 bases that match TRBD2. V shed 7 bases, J shed 0 bases, and the junction held 4 bases outside the gene matches. This CDR3 spans 15 amino acids. CDR1 is MNHNY and CDR2 is SVGAGI in the germline V gene (reference sequence). The CDR3 spells CASTLAGESTDTQYF. The CDR3 DNA reads TGTGCCAGCACCCTAGCGGGAGAGAGCACAGATACGCAGTATTTT.

This clonotype has a count of ten or more. V usage is TRBV20-1 and J usage is TRBJ2-5; 8 bases match TRBD2. The V gene end was trimmed by 3 bases and the J gene end by 5 bases; junction bases not matched to a gene: 8. The CDR3 spans 14 residues. The V gene's germline CDR1 is DFQATT and CDR2 SNEGSKA (reference sequence). In nucleotides, the CDR3 is TGCAGTGCTAGTAGCGGGATGGGTCGGGAGACCCAGTACTTC. This encodes CSASSGMGRETQYF.

The chain has TRBV13 and TRBJ2-5; D gene unclear. The V gene lost 5 bases and the J gene lost 5 bases, with 12 bases spanning the gap. Germline values: CDR1 PRHDT, CDR2 FYEKMQ (reference sequence). The CDR3 length is 13 residues. CDR3 amino acids: CASSRPSVETQYF. In DNA form, the CDR3 reads TGTGCCAGCAGCCGCCCTTCCGTGGAGACCCAGTACTTC.

This clonotype was seen many times. The rearrangement links TRBV24-1 to TRBJ2-7; 8 bases are a match to TRBD1. The CDR3 runs to 17 residues. CDR1 and CDR2 from the germline V gene are KGHDR and SFDVKD. V was clipped by 3 bases and J by 2 bases; unmatched bases: 11. The CDR3 DNA reads as TGTGCCACCAGTGATGCGGCTTCCGGGACAGGAGCCTACGAGCAGTACTTC. It translates to CATSDAASGTGAYEQYF.

This clonotype was observed a single time. The chain recombines TRBV7-2 with TRBJ2-7; 11 bases map to TRBD1. The CDR3 is 15 residues long. V shed 1 base, J shed 2 bases, and the junction held 1 base outside the gene matches. Germline V gene sequence: CDR1 SGHTA, CDR2 FQGNSA. The CDR3 reads CTSSLVGQGAYEQYF. In DNA form, the CDR3 reads TGTACCAGCAGCTTAGTGGGACAGGGGGCCTACGAGCAGTACTTC.

This clonotype was picked up many times. The chain joins TRBV11-2 to TRBJ2-7, with 11 bases identical to TRBD1. V dropped 3 bases and J dropped 4; count of bases not matched to a gene: 8. The CDR3 has 16 residues. CDR1 and CDR2 from the germline V gene are SGHAT and FQNNGV. The CDR3 region is CASSFTRTGGLYEQYF. The CDR3 DNA follows: TGTGCCAGCAGCTTTACACGGACAGGGGGCCTTTACGAGCAGTACTTC.

The sample holds many counts of this clonotype. This chain connects TRBV27 to TRBJ1-2, with D perhaps matching TRBD1 (5 bases). The CDR3 extends over 14 amino acids. Trimming removed 6 bases at V and 3 bases at J, with 14 bases between. Germline CDR1 reads MNHEY; CDR2 reads SMNVEV (reference sequence). For the CDR3, the DNA is TGTGCCAGCAGGTCGGCAGGGATTTACTATGGCTACACCTTC. It translates to CASRSAGIYYGYTF.

This clonotype was detected only a few times. The chain carries TRBV9 and TRBJ2-3; TRBD2 matches 7 bases. The junction had 1 base not matched to a gene; V was cut back by 0 bases and J by 3 bases. The germline V gene has CDR1 SGDLS and CDR2 YYNGEE. The CDR3 is 14 amino acids. The CDR3 nucleotides read TGTGCCAGCAGCGTAGGCGGGAGAACAGATACGCAGTATTTT. Protein sequence: CASSVGGRTDTQYF.

This clonotype was seen repeatedly, ten times or more. This chain links TRBV6-1 with TRBJ2-7, with TRBD2 matching over 11 bases. CDR1 and CDR2 from the germline V gene are MNHNS and SASEGT. The ends lost 8 bases at V and 3 bases at J; junction bases unmatched: 9. The CDR3 loop spans 15 amino acids. The CDR3 DNA reads TGTGCCAGCGGGACTAGCGGAACCCATGTCTACGAGCAGTACTTC. Encoded protein: CASGTSGTHVYEQYF.

The sample holds many counts of this clonotype. In DNA, the CDR3 is TGTGCCAGCAGTCGACTGTCCCCCTTCGGGTCTTATGGCTACACCTTC. Translated, it gives CASSRLSPFGSYGYTF. The chain links TRBV6-5 to TRBJ1-2; D not certain. Trimming left V 5 bases short and J 5 bases short, with 21 bases between. Germline V gene sequence: CDR1 MNHEY, CDR2 SVGAGI. This CDR3 is 16 amino acids long.

This clonotype has at least ten counts. The J gene is TRBJ2-1, the V gene TRBV30; D gene uncertain. Germline V gene sequence: CDR1 GTSNPN, CDR2 SVGIG (reference sequence). CDR3 length equals 12 residues. V shed 0 bases and J shed 7 bases, with 7 bases lying between them. CDR3 region: CAWSVLGNEQFF. The CDR3 nucleotides read TGTGCCTGGAGTGTACTCGGTAATGAGCAGTTCTTC. The whole variable domain, filled in from reference TRBV30 and TRBJ2-1, reads SQTIHQWPATLVQPVGSPLSLECTVEGTSNPNLYWYRQAAGRGLQLLFYSVGIGQISSEVPQNLSASRPQDRQFILSSKKLLLSDSGFYLCAWSVLGNEQFFGPGTRLTVL.